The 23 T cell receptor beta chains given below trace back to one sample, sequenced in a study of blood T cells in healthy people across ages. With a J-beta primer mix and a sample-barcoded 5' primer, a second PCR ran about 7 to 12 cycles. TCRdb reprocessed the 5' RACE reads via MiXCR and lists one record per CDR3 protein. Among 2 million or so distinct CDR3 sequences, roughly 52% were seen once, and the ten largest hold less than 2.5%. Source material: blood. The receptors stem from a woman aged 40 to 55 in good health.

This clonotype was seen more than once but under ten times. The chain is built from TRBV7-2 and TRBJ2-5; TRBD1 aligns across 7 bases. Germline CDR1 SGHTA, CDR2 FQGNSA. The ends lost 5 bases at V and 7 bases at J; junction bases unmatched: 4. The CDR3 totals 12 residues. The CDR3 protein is CASSVAGGTQYF. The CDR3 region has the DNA TGTGCCAGCAGCGTCGCAGGGGGGACCCAGTACTTC.

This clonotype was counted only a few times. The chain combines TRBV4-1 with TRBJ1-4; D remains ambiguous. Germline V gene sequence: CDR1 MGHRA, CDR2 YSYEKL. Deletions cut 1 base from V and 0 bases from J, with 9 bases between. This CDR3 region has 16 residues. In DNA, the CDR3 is TGCGCCAGCAGCCAAGGAGGGCCCGCAACTAATGAAAAACTGTTTTTT. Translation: CASSQGGPATNEKLFF.

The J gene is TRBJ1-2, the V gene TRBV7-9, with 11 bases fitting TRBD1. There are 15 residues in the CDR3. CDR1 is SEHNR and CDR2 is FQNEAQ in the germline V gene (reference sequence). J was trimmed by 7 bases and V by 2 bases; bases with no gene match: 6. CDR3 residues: CASSLIGQGASGYTF. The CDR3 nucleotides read TGTGCCAGCAGCTTAATAGGACAGGGGGCTAGTGGCTACACCTTC.

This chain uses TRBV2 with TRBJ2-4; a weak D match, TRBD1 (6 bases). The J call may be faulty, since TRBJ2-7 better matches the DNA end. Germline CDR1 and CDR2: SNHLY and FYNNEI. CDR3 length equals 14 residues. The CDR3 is CASSGGTYLYEQYF. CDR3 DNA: TGTGCCAGCAGTGGAGGGACATACTTATACGAGCAGTACTTC.

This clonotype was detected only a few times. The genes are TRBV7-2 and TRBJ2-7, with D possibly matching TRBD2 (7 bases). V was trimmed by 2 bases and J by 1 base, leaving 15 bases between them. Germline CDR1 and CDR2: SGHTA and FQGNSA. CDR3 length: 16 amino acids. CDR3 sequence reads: CASSLNGGGGSYEQYF. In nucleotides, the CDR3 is TGTGCCAGCAGCTTAAACGGGGGCGGGGGATCCTACGAGCAGTACTTC.

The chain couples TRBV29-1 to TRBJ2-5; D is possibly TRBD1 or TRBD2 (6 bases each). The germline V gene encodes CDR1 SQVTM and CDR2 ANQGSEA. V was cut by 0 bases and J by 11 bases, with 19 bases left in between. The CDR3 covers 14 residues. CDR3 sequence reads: CSVEDHFGGNEQYF. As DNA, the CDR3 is TGCAGCGTTGAAGATCATTTCGGGGGCAATGAGCAGTACTTC.

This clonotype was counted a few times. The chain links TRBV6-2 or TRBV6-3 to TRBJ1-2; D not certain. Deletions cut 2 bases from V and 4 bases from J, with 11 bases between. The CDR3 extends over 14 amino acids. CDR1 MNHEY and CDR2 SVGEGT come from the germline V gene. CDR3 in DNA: TGTGCCAGCAGTTACCAGGCTGGGCCCTATGGCTACACCTTC. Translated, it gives CASSYQAGPYGYTF.

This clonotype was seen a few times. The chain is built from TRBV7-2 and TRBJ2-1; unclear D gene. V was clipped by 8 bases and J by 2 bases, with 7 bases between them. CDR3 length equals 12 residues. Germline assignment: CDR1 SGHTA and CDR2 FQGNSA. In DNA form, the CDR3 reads TGTGCCAGCCACTCGACCTACAATGAGCAGTTCTTC. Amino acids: CASHSTYNEQFF. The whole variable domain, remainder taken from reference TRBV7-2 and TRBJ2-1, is GAGVSQSPSNKVTEKGKDVELRCDPISGHTALYWYRQSLGQGLEFLIYFQGNSAPDKSGLPSDRFSAERTGGSVSTLTIQRTQQEDSAVYLCASHSTYNEQFFGPGTRLTVL.

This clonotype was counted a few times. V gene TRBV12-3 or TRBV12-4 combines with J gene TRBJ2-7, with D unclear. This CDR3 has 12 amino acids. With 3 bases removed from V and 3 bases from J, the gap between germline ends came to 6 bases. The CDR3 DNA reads TGTGCCAGCAGTTTTCTAATCTACGAGCAGTACTTC. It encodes CASSFLIYEQYF.

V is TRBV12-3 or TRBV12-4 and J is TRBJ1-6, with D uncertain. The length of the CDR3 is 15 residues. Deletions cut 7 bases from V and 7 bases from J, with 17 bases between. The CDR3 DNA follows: TGTGCCAGCATTCTTGGGAGAGGGAACAATTCACCCCTCCACTTT. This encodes CASILGRGNNSPLHF.

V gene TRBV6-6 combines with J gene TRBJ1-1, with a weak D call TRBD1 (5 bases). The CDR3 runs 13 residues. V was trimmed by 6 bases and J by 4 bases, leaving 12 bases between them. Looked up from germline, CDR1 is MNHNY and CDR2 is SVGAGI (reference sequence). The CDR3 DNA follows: TGTGCCAGCAGAGGGAACGGGGCCACTGAAGCTTTCTTT. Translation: CASRGNGATEAFF.

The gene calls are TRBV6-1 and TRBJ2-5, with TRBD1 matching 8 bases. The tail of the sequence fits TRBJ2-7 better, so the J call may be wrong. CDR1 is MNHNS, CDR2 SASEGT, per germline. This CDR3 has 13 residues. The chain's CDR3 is CASRQGPSYEQYF. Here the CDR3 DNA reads TGTGCCAGTCGACAGGGGCCTTCCTACGAGCAGTACTTC.

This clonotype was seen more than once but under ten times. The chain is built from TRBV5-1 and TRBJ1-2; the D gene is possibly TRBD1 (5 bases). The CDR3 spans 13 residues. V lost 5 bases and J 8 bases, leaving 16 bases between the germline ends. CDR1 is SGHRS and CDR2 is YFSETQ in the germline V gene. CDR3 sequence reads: CASSSLIGGGYTF. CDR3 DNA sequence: TGCGCCAGCAGTTCACTTATCGGGGGAGGCTACACCTTC.

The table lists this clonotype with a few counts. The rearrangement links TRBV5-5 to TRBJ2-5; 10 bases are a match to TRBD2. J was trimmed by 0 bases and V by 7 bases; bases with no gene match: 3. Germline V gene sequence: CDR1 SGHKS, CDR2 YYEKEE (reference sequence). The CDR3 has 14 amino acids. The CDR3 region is CASERGGYQETQYF. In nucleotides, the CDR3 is TGTGCCAGCGAGCGGGGGGGTTACCAAGAGACCCAGTACTTC.

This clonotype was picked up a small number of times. CDR3 sequence: CASSYPYDTNYGYTF. CDR3 sequence (DNA): TGTGCCAGCAGTTACCCCTACGACACAAACTATGGCTACACCTTC. The rearrangement uses TRBV6-2 or TRBV6-3 and TRBJ1-2; D gene unclear. The germline V gene has CDR1 MNHEY and CDR2 SVGEGT. CDR3 length equals 15 residues. Trimming shortened V by 2 bases and J by 2 bases, and 12 bases separated the two germline ends.

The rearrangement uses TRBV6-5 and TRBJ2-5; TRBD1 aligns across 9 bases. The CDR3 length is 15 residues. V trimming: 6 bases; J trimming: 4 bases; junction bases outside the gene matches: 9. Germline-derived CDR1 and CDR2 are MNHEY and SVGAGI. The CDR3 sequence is CASRAGTGRGETQYF. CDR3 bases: TGTGCCAGCAGGGCCGGGACAGGGAGGGGAGAGACCCAGTACTTC.

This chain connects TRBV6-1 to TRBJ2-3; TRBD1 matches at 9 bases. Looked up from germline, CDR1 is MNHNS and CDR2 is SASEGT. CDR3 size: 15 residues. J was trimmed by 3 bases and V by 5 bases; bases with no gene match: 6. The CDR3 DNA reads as TGTGCCAGCAGTAGGACAGGGGTAGTTACAGATACGCAGTATTTT. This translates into CASSRTGVVTDTQYF.

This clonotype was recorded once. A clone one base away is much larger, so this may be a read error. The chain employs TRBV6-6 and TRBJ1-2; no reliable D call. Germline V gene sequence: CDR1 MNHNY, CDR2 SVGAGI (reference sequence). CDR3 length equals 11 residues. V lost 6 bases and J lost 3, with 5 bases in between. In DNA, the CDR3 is TGTGCCAGCAGGGATCACTATGGCTACACCTTC. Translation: CASRDHYGYTF.

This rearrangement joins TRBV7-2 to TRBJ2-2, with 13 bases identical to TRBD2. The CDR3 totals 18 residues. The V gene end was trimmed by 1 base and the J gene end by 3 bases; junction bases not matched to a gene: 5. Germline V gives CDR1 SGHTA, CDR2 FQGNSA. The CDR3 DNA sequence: TGTGCCAGCAGCTTAGGCGCGGGACTAGCGGGGTACACCGGGGAGCTGTTTTTT. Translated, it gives CASSLGAGLAGYTGELFF.

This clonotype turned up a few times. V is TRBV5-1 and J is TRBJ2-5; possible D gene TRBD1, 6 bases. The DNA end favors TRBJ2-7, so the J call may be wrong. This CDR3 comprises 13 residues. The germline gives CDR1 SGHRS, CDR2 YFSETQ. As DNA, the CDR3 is TGCGCCAGCAGCTTGGGGGACAAGTACGAGCAGTACTTC. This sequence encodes CASSLGDKYEQYF.

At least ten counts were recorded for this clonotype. CDR3 amino acids: CASSLGGTSYYGYTF. The CDR3 coding sequence is TGTGCCAGCAGTTTAGGAGGGACGAGCTACTATGGCTACACCTTC. The gene calls are TRBV28 and TRBJ1-2; D is perhaps TRBD1 (5 bases). The germline CDR1 and CDR2 sequences are MDHEN and SYDVKM. The length of the CDR3 is 15 residues. Between the trimmed V and J ends, which lost 2 bases and 3 bases, there was a span of 13 bases.

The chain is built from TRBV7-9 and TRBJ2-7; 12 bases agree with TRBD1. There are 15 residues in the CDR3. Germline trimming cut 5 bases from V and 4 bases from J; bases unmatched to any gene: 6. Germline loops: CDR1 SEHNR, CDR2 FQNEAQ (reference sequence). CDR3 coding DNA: TGTGCCAGCAGCACAGGGACAGGGGGCTGGTACGAGCAGTACTTC. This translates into CASSTGTGGWYEQYF.

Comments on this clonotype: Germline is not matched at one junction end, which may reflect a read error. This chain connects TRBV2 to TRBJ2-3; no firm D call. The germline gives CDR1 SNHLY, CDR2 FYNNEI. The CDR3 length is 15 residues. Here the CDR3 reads CASSDPTGTSDAQYF. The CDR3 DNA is TGTGCCAGCAGTGATCCTACGGGTACCTCAGATGCGCAGTATTTT.